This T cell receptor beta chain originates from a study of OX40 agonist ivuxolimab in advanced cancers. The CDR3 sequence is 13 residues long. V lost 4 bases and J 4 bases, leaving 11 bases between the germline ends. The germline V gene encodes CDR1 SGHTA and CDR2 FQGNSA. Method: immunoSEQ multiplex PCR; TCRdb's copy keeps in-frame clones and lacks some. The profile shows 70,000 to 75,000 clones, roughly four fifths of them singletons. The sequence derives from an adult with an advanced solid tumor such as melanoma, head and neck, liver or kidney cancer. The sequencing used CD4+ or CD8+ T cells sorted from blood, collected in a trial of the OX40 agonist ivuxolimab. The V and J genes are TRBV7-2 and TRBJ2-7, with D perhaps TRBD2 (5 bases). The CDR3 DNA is TGTGCCAGCAGCTCCCAGACGGGGTACGAGCAGTACTTC. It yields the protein CASSSQTGYEQYF.